A single sample is the source of the 14 T cell receptor beta chains below, sequenced in a study of blood T cell repertoires in COVID-19. Repertoires were generated with immunoSEQ multiplex PCR, while TCRdb's copy carries only in-frame clones and drops some. The data contain 74,000 or so clones, around 90% of them singletons. The source material was peripheral blood. The receptors come from a human donor in a cohort sampled during active COVID-19.

The rearrangement links TRBV3-1 (or the pseudogene TRBV3-2) to TRBJ2-7; D may be TRBD2 (6 bases). Germline V CDR1 and CDR2: LGHDT, YNNKEL (reference sequence). Trimming pared 4 bases from V and 0 bases from J, leaving 10 bases between. CDR3 length: 14 amino acids. The CDR3 DNA sequence: TGTGCCAGCAGCCGTCACGGGAGCTCCTACGAGCAGTACTTC. It encodes CASSRHGSSYEQYF.

This clone was counted a single time. V is TRBV7-9 and J is TRBJ1-2, with D perhaps TRBD1 (5 bases). The CDR3 runs 12 residues. In germline, CDR1 is SEHNR, CDR2 FQNEAQ (reference sequence). CDR3 sequence: CASEGVRDGYTF. CDR3 DNA sequence: TGTGCTTCGGAAGGGGTCCGAGATGGCTACACCTTC.

V gene TRBV28 combines with J gene TRBJ2-2; no definite D call. Germline V lookup: CDR1 MDHEN, CDR2 SYDVKM. The CDR3 consists of 15 residues. V lost 1 base, J lost 0 bases, and 6 bases lay in between. Written as DNA, the CDR3 is TGTGCCAGCAGTTTATCTATCCCGAACACCGGGGAGCTGTTTTTT. This encodes CASSLSIPNTGELFF. Combining the CDR3 with reference TRBV28 and TRBJ2-2 gives the whole variable domain DVKVTQSSRYLVKRTGEKVFLECVQDMDHENMFWYRQDPGLGLRLIYFSYDVKMKEKGDIPEGYSVSREKKERFSLILESASTNQTSMYLCASSLSIPNTGELFFGEGSRLTVL.

The chain has TRBV7-8 and TRBJ1-2, with TRBD1 identical over 8 bases. The CDR3 length is 13 residues. Trimming at V came to 4 bases and at J to 8 bases, leaving 6 bases not matched to a gene. In germline, CDR1 is SGHVS, CDR2 FQNEAQ. CDR3 nucleotide sequence: TGTGCCAGCAGCTCAGGGGGCGCAACGGGCTACACCTTC. Protein sequence: CASSSGGATGYTF. The full variable domain, its missing parts supplied by reference TRBV7-8 and TRBJ1-2, is GAGVSQSPRYKVAKRGQDVALRCDPISGHVSLFWYQQALGQGPEFLTYFQNEAQLDKSGLPSDRFFAERPEGSVSTLKIQRTQQEDSAVYLCASSSGGATGYTFGSGTRLTVV.

This chain uses TRBV7-7 with TRBJ1-3; D uncertain. Germline lookup yields CDR1 SSHAT and CDR2 FNYEAQ (reference sequence). The CDR3 runs to 15 residues. The V and J ends lost 2 bases and 2 bases respectively, with 10 bases between them. The CDR3 bases are TGTGCCAGCAGCTTATCGAGGGCCCCTGGAAACACCATATATTTT. Encoded protein: CASSLSRAPGNTIYF.

This chain links TRBV6-5 with TRBJ2-7; possibly TRBD2 for D (7 bases). V lost 7 bases and J 0 bases, leaving 13 bases between the germline ends. The CDR3 extends over 14 amino acids. Germline V CDR1 and CDR2: MNHEY, SVGAGI. CDR3 sequence (DNA): TGTGCCAGCAAGGCGGGGGCCTCCTCCTACGAGCAGTACTTC. Protein sequence: CASKAGASSYEQYF.

J is TRBJ2-1 and V is TRBV4-3, with D maybe TRBD2 (6 bases). The CDR3 sequence is 17 residues long. V lost 0 bases, J lost 0 bases, and 12 bases lay in between. CDR1 is LGHNA, CDR2 YSLEER, per germline. The CDR3 here is CASSQDGLAPSYNEQFF. CDR3 sequence (DNA): TGCGCCAGCAGCCAAGATGGCCTAGCGCCCTCCTACAATGAGCAGTTCTTC.

V and J are TRBV18 and TRBJ1-2; 7 bases align to TRBD1. The germline V gene encodes CDR1 KGHSH and CDR2 LQKENI. Trimming took 5 bases from V and 7 from J; bases not matched to a gene: 13. The CDR3 sequence is 15 residues long. CDR3 residues: CASSLRSTGMGGYTF. In nucleotides, the CDR3 is TGTGCCAGCTCATTACGATCGACAGGGATGGGTGGCTACACCTTC. The complete variable domain, with remaining parts taken from reference TRBV18 and TRBJ1-2, reads NAGVMQNPRHLVRRRGQEARLRCSPMKGHSHVYWYRQLPEEGLKFMVYLQKENIIDESGMPKERFSAEFPKEGPSILRIQQVVRGDSAAYFCASSLRSTGMGGYTFGSGTRLTVV.

The V call is TRBV5-1, the J call TRBJ2-1; D is undetermined. Trimming took off 1 base at V and 5 bases at J, with 4 bases between the two ends. CDR3 length: 12 residues. Per the germline V gene, CDR1 is SGHRS and CDR2 is YFSETQ. CDR3 sequence reads: CASSLSDNEQFF. In DNA form, the CDR3 reads TGCGCCAGCAGCTTGTCGGACAATGAGCAGTTCTTC.

This chain uses TRBV10-3 with TRBJ1-1, with D perhaps TRBD1 (6 bases). The V and J ends lost 5 bases and 6 bases respectively, with 10 bases between them. Germline-derived CDR1 and CDR2 are ENHRY and SYGVKD. The CDR3 covers 12 residues. The CDR3 DNA sequence: TGTGCCATCAGTCAGGGGTCCGCTGAAGCTTTCTTT. Translated: CAISQGSAEAFF.

This rearrangement joins TRBV11-2 to TRBJ2-1; TRBD2 matches 13 bases. The CDR3 spans 12 residues. J gave up 14 bases and V 8 bases, and 6 bases lay outside the gene matches. From germline, CDR1 is SGHAT and CDR2 FQNNGV. The CDR3 spells CASRGTSGEEFF. The CDR3 DNA follows: TGTGCCAGCCGTGGGACTAGCGGGGAGGAGTTCTTC. The full variable domain, completed using reference TRBV11-2 and TRBJ2-1, is EAGVAQSPRYKIIEKRQSVAFWCNPISGHATLYWYQQILGQGPKLLIQFQNNGVVDDSQLPKDRFSAERLKGVDSTLKIQPAKLEDSAVYLCASRGTSGEEFFGPGTRLTVL.

The rearrangement joins TRBV30 to TRBJ1-2; 7 nucleotides match TRBD1. The CDR3 spans 14 residues. The ends lost 7 bases at V and 4 bases at J; junction bases unmatched: 12. Germline V lookup: CDR1 GTSNPN, CDR2 SVGIG (reference sequence). For the CDR3, the DNA is TGTGCCTCGCACAGGGCAGGGGGGTTCTATGGCTACACCTTC. It is translated as CASHRAGGFYGYTF.

DNA for the CDR3: TGCAGCGTTCGAGGCGGATACAATCAACGCTCCTACGAGCAGTACTTC. Protein product: CSVRGGYNQRSYEQYF. V gene TRBV29-1 combines with J gene TRBJ2-7, with D uncertain. From germline, CDR1 is SQVTM and CDR2 ANQGSEA. This CDR3 region has 16 residues. V was trimmed by 5 bases and J by 0 bases, leaving 20 bases between them.

The chain employs TRBV25-1 and TRBJ1-6, with D unclear. Deletions cut 1 base from V and 9 bases from J, with 13 bases between. Germline CDR1 is MGHDK and CDR2 is SYGVNS. The CDR3 extends over 15 amino acids. CDR3 loop: CASSEFEGGGSPLHF. For the CDR3, the DNA is TGTGCCAGCAGTGAATTTGAGGGTGGTGGTTCACCCCTCCACTTT.